This TCR beta chain was profiled in a study of Ad26.COV2.S vaccination and SARS-CoV-2 variants. Background on the study: Once, or twice with 56 days between doses, Ad26.COV2.S was given intramuscularly.

Per the germline V gene, CDR1 is SEHNR and CDR2 is FQNEAQ (reference sequence). The CDR3 is 14 amino acids. The V segment lost 6 bases and the J segment 2 bases; nucleotides outside the gene matches: 6. Treatment indicated: approximately 18 received Ad26.COV2.S at low or high dose, single or two shots; 5 received placebo; per-sample allocation not given. At day 63 after the first vaccine or placebo injection, samples were drawn. Only in-frame clones appear in the TCRdb table, and some are missing; sequencing was by immunoSEQ multiplex PCR. The sample yields about 260,000 clones, around nine tenths seen once.

The sequence was obtained from a person between 18 and 59 years old who received the Ad26.COV2.S COVID-19 vaccine or a placebo. Sequenced here: peripheral blood, sampled in a trial of Ad26.COV2.S vaccine versus placebo. The gene calls are TRBV7-9 and TRBJ2-5, with 7 bases matching TRBD2. CDR3: CASSPTSHQETQYF. The CDR3 DNA sequence: TGTGCCAGCAGTCCGACTAGCCATCAAGAGACCCAGTACTTC.